Described below is a single T cell receptor beta chain sequence and its context. This sample is drawn from a study of a mutant IDH1 vaccine in newly diagnosed glioma. About the study: Treated patients comprised around 62% males and around 40% females, mean age around 40 years.

CDR1 and CDR2 (germline): ENHRY, SYGVKD. This CDR3 is built from 13 residues. The germline V and J ends were trimmed by 5 bases and 1 base, with 6 bases remaining between them. The method was immunoSEQ multiplex PCR; TCRdb's version includes in-frame clones alone and lacks a portion of them. The sample comprises roughly 38,000 clones, over 85% of which are singletons, and about 20% rests with the top ten. The time point was: baseline, week 1 (first vaccination visit). The treatment here: pre-vaccination baseline after standard-of-care therapy. The chain is built from TRBV10-3 and TRBJ1-5; no clear D. The sample here was PBMCs, taken from a glioma patient treated with radiotherapy, temozolomide or both. The TCR sequence derives from a man aged 18 to 29 with glioma. Here the CDR3 DNA reads TGTGCCATCAGTAAAGGCAGCAATCAGCCCCAGCATTTT. The encoded protein is CAISKGSNQPQHF.